The clone carrying this T cell receptor (beta chain) has only a few counts. Antigen unknown. Template switching added a universal primer binding site, and final cDNA carried unique molecular identifiers. A single record per CDR3 protein comes from TCRdb applying MiXCR to the 5' RACE reads. The table has more than 650,000 distinct CDR3 sequences, around 6% seen once; the top ten hold approximately 1.6%. This entry is derived from a study of identical twins. Study-wide findings and caveats: Alpha sequences out of frame and shared by twins had excess low generation probability. Findings depended on cross-sectional statistics rather than tracking the same donors. Cord blood beta clonotypes present at high abundance carried fewer insertions; no such pattern appeared in memory repertoires.

Germline V gene sequence: CDR1 LGHNA, CDR2 YSLEER. The ends were cut back, 1 base at V and 3 bases at J, with 12 bases in the middle. The CDR3 covers 15 residues. Specimen: naive T cells sorted from blood. This chain uses TRBV4-3 with TRBJ1-1; D perhaps matches TRBD1 (5 bases). This TCR came from a man aged 18 to 30 in good health. The CDR3: CASSQALWDDTEAFF. CDR3 coding DNA: TGCGCCAGCAGCCAAGCACTGTGGGACGACACTGAAGCTTTCTTT.